The 8 T cell receptor beta chains given below trace back to one sample, sequenced in a study of identical twins. In TCRdb, the 5' RACE reads were re-called with MiXCR into one record per CDR3 protein. The sample consists of 1.5 million to 2 million distinct CDR3 sequences, around a third of them appearing once. The sample was cord blood. The source is a newborn girl in good health.

This clonotype turned up a few times. V is TRBV6-1 and J is TRBJ1-2; TRBD1 is a possible D gene (6 bases). Germline V gives CDR1 MNHNS, CDR2 SASEGT. There are 14 residues in the CDR3. Trimming took off 0 bases at V and 4 bases at J, with 9 bases between the two ends. The CDR3 coding sequence is TGTGCCAGCAGTGAAGCGGAGGGGGTCTATGGCTACACCTTC. This gives the protein CASSEAEGVYGYTF.

The chain links TRBV4-2 to TRBJ2-1; 13 nucleotides match TRBD2. The ends lost 4 bases at V and 6 bases at J; junction bases unmatched: 6. This CDR3 contains 16 residues. Germline loops: CDR1 LGHNA, CDR2 YNFKEQ. The CDR3 sequence: CASSLRTSGSFNEQFF. The CDR3 region has the DNA TGTGCCAGCAGCCTCCGGACTAGCGGGAGTTTCAATGAGCAGTTCTTC.

This clonotype came up a few times. This sequence joins TRBV12-3 or TRBV12-4 and TRBJ1-2, with 8 bases identical to TRBD1. CDR3 size: 15 residues. The trim removed 6 bases at V and 0 bases at J, leaving 6 bases unmatched. The CDR3 sequence: CASRPGQAPNYGYTF. The CDR3 DNA reads as TGTGCCAGCAGACCGGGACAGGCCCCTAACTATGGCTACACCTTC.

The chain combines TRBV5-1 with TRBJ1-2; 7 bases map to TRBD1. The germline V gene has CDR1 SGHRS and CDR2 YFSETQ. CDR3 length: 15 amino acids. The trim removed 1 base at V and 0 bases at J, leaving 3 bases unmatched. The CDR3 loop is CASSLNQGANYGYTF. The CDR3, as DNA: TGCGCCAGCAGCTTGAACCAGGGGGCTAACTATGGCTACACCTTC. Full variable domain (remainder filled in from reference TRBV5-1 and TRBJ1-2): KAGVTQTPRYLIKTRGQQVTLSCSPISGHRSVSWYQQTPGQGLQFLFEYFSETQRNKGNFPGRFSGRQFSNSRSEMNVSTLELGDSALYLCASSLNQGANYGYTFGSGTRLTVV.

This clonotype was seen once. The V gene is TRBV6-1, the J gene TRBJ2-1; the D gene is possibly TRBD2 (5 bases). V lost 7 bases, J lost 0 bases, and 22 bases lay in between. CDR1 is MNHNS and CDR2 is SASEGT in the germline V gene. The CDR3 sequence is 18 residues long. The CDR3 region has the DNA TGTGCCAGCAAATGGGGAGCCTGGAAGGCCCCCTCCTACAATGAGCAGTTCTTC. Translated, it gives CASKWGAWKAPSYNEQFF.

Only a few counts were recorded for this clonotype. The chain employs TRBV20-1 and TRBJ2-7, with D maybe TRBD1 (6 bases). Trimming took off 7 bases at V and 1 base at J, with 14 bases between the two ends. The CDR3 has 13 residues. Germline loops: CDR1 DFQATT, CDR2 SNEGSKA (reference sequence). The CDR3 DNA reads as TGCAGTGTCAAGACAGGTCCGTCCTACGAGCAGTACTTC. Residues: CSVKTGPSYEQYF.

CDR3 nucleotide sequence: TGTGCCAGCCCTGCGGGCGCCTCCTACAATGAGCAGTACTTC. Translated: CASPAGASYNEQYF. J is TRBJ2-1 and V is TRBV21-1; TRBD1, the table's D call, lacks a check against the DNA. The J call could be wrong; TRBJ2-7 is a better fit for the DNA end. TRBV21-1 is classified as a pseudogene. This CDR3 has 14 amino acids.

This clonotype has a count of ten or more. V and J are TRBV14 and TRBJ2-3, with 8 bases aligning to TRBD1. With 4 bases clipped from V and 4 bases from J, the junction kept 10 bases outside the gene matches. This CDR3 spans 16 amino acids. The germline CDR1 and CDR2 sequences are SGHDN and FVKESK. The CDR3 loop reads CASSPGTGGFADTQYF. The CDR3 DNA sequence: TGTGCCAGCAGCCCCGGGACAGGAGGGTTTGCAGATACGCAGTATTTT.